The clone carrying this T cell receptor (beta chain) appeared a few times. TRB rearrangements spanning V, D and J were amplified using mixed TRB-A/B primers. MiXCR, applied by TCRdb to the multiplex PCR reads, yields one record per CDR3 protein. The sample comprises about 21,000 distinct CDR3 sequences, approximately 40% of which are singletons, and roughly 18% rests with the top ten. This entry belongs to a study of T cell repertoires in aging, cancer and after chemotherapy. The template was genomic DNA from peripheral blood, not RNA. This CDR3 region has 15 residues. Germline loops: CDR1 GTSNPN, CDR2 SVGIG (reference sequence). V lost 2 bases to trimming and J lost 3 bases, with 16 bases between them.

The sample taken for sequencing was blood. The chain joins TRBV30 to TRBJ1-2, with D tentatively TRBD1 (6 bases). The sequence was obtained from a human donor with a solid tumor. CDR3 nucleotides: TGTGCCTGGAGTCGGGGACACCAGCCACACTATGGCTACACCTTC. Protein product: CAWSRGHQPHYGYTF.